This T cell receptor beta chain was sequenced in a study of blood T cell repertoires in COVID-19. Study-level information: COVID-19 samples, acute and convalescent, were from the United States, Italy and Spain. The analysed material was cDNA or gDNA that came from T cells, B-cell-depleted T cells, or PBMCs.

This CDR3 has 15 residues. Germline loops: CDR1 LNHDA, CDR2 SQIVND (reference sequence). V dropped 4 bases and J dropped 7; count of bases not matched to a gene: 8. In the original analysis: Cell counts per sample came from amplifying reference gene primers. Measured with immunoSEQ multiplex PCR; TCRdb has only the in-frame clones, and not every one. V and J calls and clone size come straight from that table; D and trimming were deduced from the DNA. The data hold approximately 140,000 clones, with 84% observed a single time. The clonotype was recovered from an elderly woman in a cohort sampled during active or convalescent COVID-19. The chain employs TRBV19 and TRBJ2-1, with 9 bases matching TRBD2. Sequencing input: peripheral blood. CDR3 in DNA: TGTGCCAGTAGTACCCTAGCGGGGAAAAAAAATGAGCAGTTCTTC. Its protein product is CASSTLAGKKNEQFF.